The 10 T cell receptor beta chains listed next were all sequenced from one sample in a study of T cell repertoires in cytomegalovirus infection. Each CDR3 protein is one row after TCRdb ran MiXCR on the reads. The table records roughly 800,000 distinct CDR3 sequences, 25% to 35% of them present only once. These receptors' targets are unknown. This specimen consisted of cultured CD8+ T cells from PBMCs, obtained from culture after CMV antigen stimulation. The source of these receptors is a human donor in good health (CMV status not recorded). Some clones in this sample may be carry-over from other donors' samples.

This clonotype was observed a handful of times. The rearrangement joins TRBV6-6 to TRBJ2-7, with TRBD1 identical over 7 bases. Germline-derived CDR1 and CDR2 are MNHNY and SVGAGI (reference sequence). CDR3 size: 15 residues. The ends lost 5 bases at V and 1 base at J; junction bases unmatched: 8. The CDR3 here is CASSPLGTASYEQYV. CDR3 DNA sequence: TGTGCCAGCAGTCCCCTAGGGACAGCTTCCTACGAGCAGTACGTC.

In its sample, this clonotype was seen a few times. The V call is TRBV7-9, the J call TRBJ2-1; TRBD1 might be the D (5 bases). The length of the CDR3 is 11 residues. Trimming took off 8 bases at V and 9 bases at J, with 11 bases between the two ends. The germline V gene has CDR1 SEHNR and CDR2 FQNEAQ (reference sequence). The chain's CDR3 is CASSWGLEQFF. The CDR3 DNA reads as TGTGCCAGCTCCTGGGGCCTTGAGCAGTTCTTC.

This chain connects TRBV6-5 to TRBJ1-4; TRBD1 is a possible D gene (6 bases). V was cut by 5 bases and J by 5 bases, with 36 bases left in between. The CDR3 has 22 amino acids. Germline values: CDR1 MNHEY, CDR2 SVGAGI. The CDR3 region is CASSPHLSPGPLTGRRNEKLFF. The CDR3 coding sequence is TGTGCCAGCAGTCCACACTTGTCGCCGGGACCCCTAACAGGGAGGCGGAATGAAAAACTGTTTTTT.

The chain links TRBV6-1 to TRBJ2-1, with TRBD2 as a possible D gene (7 bases). V was cut by 2 bases and J by 6 bases, with 11 bases left in between. The CDR3 runs 14 residues. Germline V gives CDR1 MNHNS, CDR2 SASEGT. The CDR3 sequence: CASSERGDINEQFF. The DNA of the CDR3 is TGTGCCAGCAGTGAACGGGGGGACATCAATGAGCAGTTCTTC.

The chain recombines TRBV9 with TRBJ1-2; 7 bases are shared with TRBD1. Germline V gene lookup returns CDR1 SGDLS and CDR2 YYNGEE. The CDR3 is 13 amino acids. Trimming removed 6 bases from V and 7 bases from J; junction bases left unmatched: 9. The CDR3 loop is CASTEARGPGYTF. CDR3 nucleotide sequence: TGTGCCAGCACCGAGGCAAGGGGGCCTGGCTACACCTTC.

The chain carries TRBV27 and TRBJ2-1, with TRBD2 matching 12 bases. This CDR3 region has 15 residues. The V segment lost 5 bases and the J segment 4 bases; nucleotides outside the gene matches: 3. Germline V gives CDR1 MNHEY, CDR2 SMNVEV (reference sequence). The CDR3 loop reads CASSTTSGGYNEQFF. DNA of the CDR3: TGTGCCAGCAGTACGACTAGCGGGGGTTACAATGAGCAGTTCTTC.

The sample holds many counts of this clonotype. The V gene is TRBV7-9, the J gene TRBJ2-3; 10 bases line up with TRBD2. The CDR3 sequence is 16 residues long. Germline V lookup: CDR1 SEHNR, CDR2 FQNEAQ (reference sequence). V shed 5 bases, J shed 0 bases, and the junction held 5 bases outside the gene matches. The CDR3 sequence: CASSPLAGASTDTQYF. For the CDR3, the DNA is TGTGCCAGCAGCCCTCTAGCGGGGGCGAGCACAGATACGCAGTATTTT.

There are many counts of this clonotype. The chain couples TRBV7-9 to TRBJ1-4; a weak D match, TRBD1 (5 bases). Germline values: CDR1 SEHNR, CDR2 FQNEAQ (reference sequence). With 1 base removed from V and 0 bases from J, the gap between germline ends came to 9 bases. The CDR3 consists of 16 residues. CDR3 sequence: CASSLGDGATNEKLFF. The DNA of the CDR3 is TGTGCCAGCAGCTTAGGGGACGGTGCAACTAATGAAAAACTGTTTTTT. Variable domain in full (rest from reference TRBV7-9 and TRBJ1-4): DTGVSQNPRHKITKRGQNVTFRCDPISEHNRLYWYRQTLGQGPEFLTYFQNEAQLEKSRLLSDRFSAERPKGSFSTLEIQRTEQGDSAMYLCASSLGDGATNEKLFFGSGTQLSVL.

In its sample, this clonotype was seen a few times. The junction and the germline gene differ at one end; a read error may be behind it. The chain uses TRBV7-7 and TRBJ2-5; 7 bases map to TRBD1. This CDR3 has 16 residues. The V gene's germline CDR1 is SSHAT and CDR2 FNYEAQ (reference sequence). CDR3 protein: CASSLQGWSTRETQYF. The CDR3 DNA sequence: TGTGCTAGCAGCTTACAGGGGTGGTCGACAAGGGAGACCCAGTACTTC. Full variable domain (remainder filled in from reference TRBV7-7 and TRBJ2-5): GAGVSQSPRYKVTKRGQDVTLRCDPISSHATLYWYQQALGQGPEFLTYFNYEAQPDKSGLPSDRFSAERPEGSISTLTIQRTEQRDSAMYRCASSLQGWSTRETQYFGPGTRLLVL.

This clonotype was picked up a small number of times. The chain recombines TRBV12-3 or TRBV12-4 with TRBJ1-2, with no clear D. V lost 1 base and J lost 4, with 7 bases in between. This CDR3 has 13 residues. In DNA, the CDR3 is TGTGCCAGCAGTTTAGGATCTCCCTATGGCTACACCTTC. Protein: CASSLGSPYGYTF.